These T cell receptor beta chains were read from a single sample in a study of regulatory T cells in long-lasting Graves disease. TCRdb re-derived calls from the multiplex PCR reads in MiXCR, one entry per CDR3 protein. There are about 500,000 distinct CDR3 sequences in the sample; around 16% occur only once, and 10% to 15% lies in the top ten. These same data were also listed under a study on T cells in Graves' hyperthyroidism and ophthalmopathy.

The starting material was peripheral blood mononuclear cells (PBMCs), obtained at new diagnosis, from a patient treated with antithyroid drugs. Receptors were obtained from a middle-aged man with Graves disease. Both conserved end residues are part of each CDR3. D genes are given only for firm matches. Size is omitted from some rows. Given values are once, few, many or a class for expanded clones.

abundance	v_gene	j_gene	d_gene	CDR3nt	CDR3aa
-	TRBV19	TRBJ1-2	TRBD1	TGTGCCAGTACCGAACTCCAGGGGGCGCGGGGCTACACCTTC	CASTELQGARGYTF
many	TRBV28	TRBJ1-6	-	TGTGCCAGCAGTTCCCGTCGATATAATTCACCCCTCCACTTT	CASSSRRYNSPLHF
many	TRBV2	TRBJ2-5	TRBD1	TGTGCCAGCAGTCGGGGACAGGGGGGCCGGGAGACCCAGTACTTC	CASSRGQGGRETQYF
-	TRBV29-1	TRBJ2-1	-	TGCAGCGTTGGGGGTTATGAGCAGTTCTTC	CSVGGYEQFF
many	TRBV20-1	TRBJ2-7	TRBD2	TGCAGTGCTAGAGATGCAAGGATAGCGGGAGGTCGGGAGCAGTACTTC	CSARDARIAGGREQYF
many	TRBV5-4	TRBJ2-7	TRBD1	TGTGCCAGCAGCTTGGGGACAGGAGTGGTCTACGAGCAGTACTTC	CASSLGTGVVYEQYF
many	TRBV2	TRBJ2-3	TRBD2	TGTGCCAGCACCCAGAGCGGGAGCAGAGCAGATACGCAGTATTTT	CASTQSGSRADTQYF
few	TRBV27	TRBJ1-2	TRBD1	TGTGCCAGCCGCCGAGGGGGCGCGTTGTACGGCTACACCTTC	CASRRGGALYGYTF
many	TRBV11-1	TRBJ1-2	TRBD1	TGTGCCAGCAGCTACCGGACAGGGGAGATCTATGGCTACACCTTC	CASSYRTGEIYGYTF
many	TRBV5-1	TRBJ2-7	-	TGCGCCAGGCAGGGACCCTACGAGCAGTACTTC	CARQGPYEQYF